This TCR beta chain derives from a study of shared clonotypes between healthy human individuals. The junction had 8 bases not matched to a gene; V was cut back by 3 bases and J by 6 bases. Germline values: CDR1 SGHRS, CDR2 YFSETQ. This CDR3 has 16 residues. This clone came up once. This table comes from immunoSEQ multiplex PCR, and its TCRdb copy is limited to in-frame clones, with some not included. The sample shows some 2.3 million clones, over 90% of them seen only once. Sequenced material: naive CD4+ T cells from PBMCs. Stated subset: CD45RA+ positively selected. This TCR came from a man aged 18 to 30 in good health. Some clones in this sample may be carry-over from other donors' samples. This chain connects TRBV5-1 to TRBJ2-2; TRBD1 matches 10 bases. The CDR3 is CASSSRQGASAGELFF. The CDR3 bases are TGCGCCAGCAGCTCCAGACAGGGGGCGAGTGCCGGGGAGCTGTTTTTT. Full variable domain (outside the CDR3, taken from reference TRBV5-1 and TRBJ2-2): KAGVTQTPRYLIKTRGQQVTLSCSPISGHRSVSWYQQTPGQGLQFLFEYFSETQRNKGNFPGRFSGRQFSNSRSEMNVSTLELGDSALYLCASSSRQGASAGELFFGEGSRLTVL.